This T cell receptor (beta chain) came from a study of blood T cell repertoires in COVID-19. Whole-study context: Nucleic acid was either cDNA or gDNA, and it came from T cells, B-cell-depleted T cells, or PBMCs.

V gave up 1 base and J gave up 2 bases; unmatched junction bases: 5. The length of the CDR3 is 15 residues. Germline assignment: CDR1 SEHNR and CDR2 FQNEAQ (reference sequence). Per the study methods: Amplifying reference gene primers gave estimates of nucleated cell counts. Sequencing was performed with immunoSEQ multiplex PCR; in TCRdb, only in-frame clones are kept and a portion is missing. From that table come the V and J calls and clone size; the DNA was used to work out D and trimming. Here the sample spans about 98,000 clones, 70% to 90% being singletons. Sequencing was done on a sample of peripheral blood. The receptor comes from a man in his fifties or sixties with acute or convalescent COVID-19. The chain links TRBV7-9 to TRBJ2-7, with TRBD2 identical over 7 bases. Here the CDR3 DNA reads TGTGCCAGCAGCTTAGTCCCTAGCGGAACCTACGAGCAGTACTTC. This codes for CASSLVPSGTYEQYF.